Detailed here is one TCR beta chain. The repertoire was sequenced with immunoSEQ multiplex PCR; TCRdb's copy has only in-frame clones and lacks some. The data contain some 21,000 clones, over 75% of them seen just once; the ten biggest clones take up less than 5.5%. The data stem from a study of a mutant IDH1 vaccine in newly diagnosed glioma. The CDR3 loop spans 17 amino acids. The germline V gene encodes CDR1 SGHTA and CDR2 FQGNSA. V lost 2 bases, J lost 1 base, and 7 bases stayed unmatched. Time point described: baseline, week 1 (first vaccination visit). Stated treatment: pre-vaccination baseline after standard-of-care therapy.

The V gene is TRBV7-2, the J gene TRBJ2-7; TRBD2 agrees at 11 bases. The receptor comes from a man aged 40-55 years with glioma. The material sequenced was PBMCs, taken from a glioma patient treated with radiotherapy, temozolomide or both. This chain's CDR3 is CASSLRRGLADSYEQYF. The CDR3 coding sequence is TGTGCCAGCAGCTTAAGGAGGGGACTAGCGGATTCCTACGAGCAGTACTTC.